A single sample is the source of the 8 T cell receptor beta chains below, sequenced in a study of blood T cell repertoires in COVID-19 (dated by TCRdb to 2020 to 2021). Library creation used the immunoSEQ multiplex PCR assay. The table comes from immuneACCESS by way of TCRdb, which keeps in-frame sequences with V and J called. Part of the clones is missing from these tables; in studies checked, under half for an unresolved V gene and the rest for unknown reasons. This sample gives about 300,000 clones in total; 86% of them show up just once. The ten largest clones capture around 4% of the sample. Sequenced input: PBMCs or T cells enriched from blood (not recorded which). These receptors all come from a man younger than 40 who had recovered from COVID-19.

The chain employs TRBV4-1 and TRBJ1-2, with D perhaps TRBD1 (6 bases). This CDR3 region has 13 residues. Deletions cut 4 bases from V and 4 bases from J, with 10 bases between. CDR1 is MGHRA, CDR2 YSYEKL, per germline. CDR3 sequence (DNA): TGCGCCAGCAGCCGCGGACAGTCCTATGGCTACACCTTC. Translating it yields CASSRGQSYGYTF.

This sequence joins TRBV28 and TRBJ2-7; TRBD1 aligns across 9 bases. Germline V gene sequence: CDR1 MDHEN, CDR2 SYDVKM. V lost 3 bases and J lost 10; bases outside the gene matches: 7. CDR3 length equals 13 residues. The DNA for the CDR3 is TGTGCCAGCAGTTTCCGGACAGGGGCTCACCAGTACTTC. This translates into CASSFRTGAHQYF.

The gene calls are TRBV19 and TRBJ2-4; 9 bases agree with TRBD2. V gave up 4 bases and J gave up 3 bases; unmatched junction bases: 25. Per germline, CDR1 LNHDA and CDR2 SQIVND (reference sequence). This CDR3 has 22 amino acids. The CDR3 DNA reads TGTGCCAGTAGTAACCCTCCCCTAGGCAGGAGTATAGCGGGAGTCAGCAAAAACATTCAGTACTTC. Its translation is CASSNPPLGRSIAGVSKNIQYF.

The V and J genes are TRBV9 and TRBJ2-7, with TRBD2 matching 10 bases. CDR3 size: 14 residues. The germline V gene encodes CDR1 SGDLS and CDR2 YYNGEE. V was clipped by 3 bases and J by 6 bases; unmatched bases: 6. As DNA, the CDR3 is TGTGCCAGCAGCGGGAGCGGGGGGGCCTCCGAGCAGTACTTC. Translation: CASSGSGGASEQYF.

The V and J genes are TRBV24-1 and TRBJ2-2; perhaps TRBD1 as D (6 bases). V lost 4 bases, J lost 2 bases, and 10 bases lay in between. The germline V gene encodes CDR1 KGHDR and CDR2 SFDVKD. This CDR3 spans 15 amino acids. CDR3 loop: CATSEVGTNTGELFF. In nucleotides, the CDR3 is TGTGCCACCAGTGAGGTCGGGACAAACACCGGGGAGCTGTTTTTT.

The rearrangement uses TRBV7-9 and TRBJ2-2, with TRBD2 identical over 11 bases. Per the germline V gene, CDR1 is SEHNR and CDR2 is FQNEAQ (reference sequence). This CDR3 comprises 16 residues. V dropped 5 bases and J dropped 6; count of bases not matched to a gene: 8. CDR3 sequence reads: CASSRYLAGGAGELFF. DNA for the CDR3: TGTGCCAGCAGCCGCTACCTAGCGGGAGGAGCCGGGGAGCTGTTTTTT. The variable domain in full, completed from reference TRBV7-9 and TRBJ2-2, reads DTGVSQNPRHKITKRGQNVTFRCDPISEHNRLYWYRQTLGQGPEFLTYFQNEAQLEKSRLLSDRFSAERPKGSFSTLEIQRTEQGDSAMYLCASSRYLAGGAGELFFGEGSRLTVL.

The chain joins TRBV6-5 to TRBJ1-4; 7 bases line up with TRBD1. With V trimmed by 6 bases and J by 5 bases, 6 bases remained unmatched. Germline lookup yields CDR1 MNHEY and CDR2 SVGAGI. The CDR3 sequence is 14 residues long. The DNA for the CDR3 is TGTGCCAGCAGGCCCAGACAGGGCAATGAAAAACTGTTTTTT. Protein product: CASRPRQGNEKLFF.

The CDR3 coding sequence is TGCGCCAGCAGCTTCCGGACTAGCGGGGGGAATGAGCAGTTCTTC. It is translated as CASSFRTSGGNEQFF. The chain couples TRBV5-1 to TRBJ2-1; 14 bases agree with TRBD2. Trimming cost V 2 bases and J 7 bases; bases outside gene matches: 2. CDR3 length: 15 amino acids. Germline V gene lookup returns CDR1 SGHRS and CDR2 YFSETQ.